These T cell receptor beta chains were read from a single sample in a study of T cells in Graves' hyperthyroidism and ophthalmopathy. MiXCR was run by TCRdb on the multiplex PCR reads, yielding one entry per CDR3 protein. The sample has 380,000 or so distinct CDR3 sequences, approximately 13% seen once. The specimen was blood. All receptors come from a woman in her twenties or thirties with Graves' hyperthyroidism. Each CDR3 is given with its conserved first and last residue. A D gene is named only where the DNA matches it firmly. Rows give clone size only sometimes, using once, few, many, or a class for an expanded clone.

NA,TRBV6-1,TRBJ1-6,NA,CASSERGLSPLHF,TGTGCCAGCAGTGAAAGGGGACTTTCACCCCTCCACTTT
NA,TRBV12-3/TRBV12-4,TRBJ1-2,many,CASSQQNLVRDGYTF,TGTGCCAGCAGTCAACAAAACCTAGTTCGCGATGGCTACACCTTC
TRBD2,TRBV30,TRBJ2-7,NA,CAWSVPGVAGAYEQYF,TGTGCCTGGAGTGTACCCGGAGTAGCGGGGGCCTACGAGCAGTACTTC
NA,TRBV5-5,TRBJ1-5,NA,CASSEVDGPLAQHF,TGTGCCAGCAGCGAAGTGGACGGTCCGCTAGCCCAGCATTTT
NA,TRBV28,TRBJ1-2,many,CASIRFTNYGYTF,TGTGCCAGCATTAGATTCACTAACTATGGCTACACCTTC
NA,TRBV6-5,TRBJ1-1,few,CASSYRGGNTEAFF,TGTGCCAGCAGTTACAGGGGGGGGAACACTGAAGCTTTCTTT
NA,TRBV28,TRBJ1-4,many,CASSLALTSNEKLFF,TGTGCCAGCAGTTTAGCCCTAACATCTAATGAAAAACTGTTTTTT
NA,TRBV7-9,TRBJ1-6,NA,CASSLVGQPSPLHF,TGTGCCAGCAGCTTAGTAGGGCAGCCTTCACCCCTCCACTTT
TRBD2,TRBV28,TRBJ2-5,many,CASSFANGRKETQYF,TGTGCCAGCAGTTTCGCGAACGGGAGGAAAGAGACCCAGTACTTC
NA,TRBV6-4,TRBJ2-2,many,CASSDSPGGSGELFF,TGTGCCAGCAGTGACTCCCCCGGGGGCTCCGGGGAGCTGTTTTTT
TRBD1,TRBV9,TRBJ1-6,many,CASSARPGGSNSPLHF,TGTGCCAGCAGCGCCCGGCCAGGGGGTAGTAATTCACCCCTCCACTTT
NA,TRBV14,TRBJ1-1,once,CASSPLGGYEAFF,TGTGCCAGCAGCCCCCTTGGGGGGTATGAGGCTTTCTTT
NA,TRBV12-3/TRBV12-4,TRBJ2-7,many,CASSLKHSSYEQYF,TGTGCCAGCAGTTTAAAACACTCGTCCTACGAGCAGTACTTC
NA,TRBV12-3/TRBV12-4,TRBJ1-2,many,CASSTNGPVGYTF,TGTGCCAGCAGCACCAACGGACCCGTTGGCTACACCTTC
TRBD2,TRBV4-3,TRBJ2-7,few,CASSQGTSTSVYEQYF,TGCGCCAGCAGCCAAGGGACTAGCACCAGCGTCTACGAGCAGTACTTC
NA,TRBV14,TRBJ2-1,NA,CASSPRTYGLNEQFF,TGTGCCAGCAGCCCCCGGACTTATGGTTTGAATGAGCAGTTCTTC
NA,TRBV11-1,TRBJ2-1,few,CASSPRPGGHNEQFF,TGTGCCAGCAGCCCCCGCCCCGGGGGGCACAATGAGCAGTTCTTC
NA,TRBV9,TRBJ2-7,NA,CASSVSRAADEQYF,TGTGCCAGCAGCGTTTCCCGGGCCGCTGACGAGCAGTACTTC
NA,TRBV2,TRBJ1-1,many,CASSEGQSTEAFF,TGTGCCAGCAGTGAGGGCCAGAGCACTGAAGCTTTCTTT
NA,TRBV19,TRBJ2-1,NA,CASSIAGVNEQFF,TGTGCCAGTAGTATAGCAGGGGTCAATGAGCAGTTCTTC
NA,TRBV20-1,TRBJ2-3,few,CSARATAKQYF,TGCAGTGCTAGAGCGACGGCTAAGCAGTATTTT
NA,TRBV28,TRBJ2-4,many,CASSRWDVLAKNIQYF,TGTGCCAGCAGTCGATGGGATGTTCTAGCCAAAAACATTCAGTACTTC
TRBD1,TRBV5-1,TRBJ1-1,NA,CASSGRQGGGNTEAFF,TGCGCCAGCAGCGGGCGGCAGGGAGGGGGCAACACTGAAGCTTTCTTT
NA,TRBV6-5,TRBJ2-5,many,CASSYSRLQEGQETQYF,TGTGCCAGCAGTTACTCGAGGCTTCAGGAGGGCCAAGAGACCCAGTACTTC
NA,TRBV2,TRBJ1-1,NA,CASSVKEWTEAFF,TGTGCCAGCAGTGTGAAGGAGTGGACTGAAGCTTTCTTT
NA,TRBV9,TRBJ2-1,NA,CASSVSASLYNEQFF,TGTGCCAGCAGCGTAAGCGCGTCCCTTTACAATGAGCAGTTCTTC
TRBD1,TRBV20-1,TRBJ2-7,many,CSARGDRGSPEQYF,TGCAGTGCTAGAGGGGACAGGGGTAGCCCCGAGCAGTACTTC
NA,TRBV6-5,TRBJ2-3,NA,CASSYTVDTQYF,TGTGCCAGCAGTTACACGGTTGATACGCAGTATTTT
NA,TRBV5-1,TRBJ2-7,NA,CASTIRDDAAYEQYF,TGCGCCAGCACCATACGGGACGACGCTGCCTACGAGCAGTACTTC
NA,TRBV2,TRBJ1-4,NA,CASSEWDEKLFF,TGTGCCAGCAGTGAGTGGGATGAAAAACTGTTTTTT